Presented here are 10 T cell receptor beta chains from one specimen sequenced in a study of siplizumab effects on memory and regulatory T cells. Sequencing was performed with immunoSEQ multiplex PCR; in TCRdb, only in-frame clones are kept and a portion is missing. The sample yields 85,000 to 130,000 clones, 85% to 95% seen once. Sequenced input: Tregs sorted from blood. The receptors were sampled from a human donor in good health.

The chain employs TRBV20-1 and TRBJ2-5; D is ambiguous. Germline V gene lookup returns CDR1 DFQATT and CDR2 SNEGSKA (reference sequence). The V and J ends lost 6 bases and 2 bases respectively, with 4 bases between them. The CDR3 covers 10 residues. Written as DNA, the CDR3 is TGCAGTGCCCCACAAGAGACCCAGTACTTC. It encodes CSAPQETQYF.

CDR3 loop: CASSSLGADTQYF. In nucleotides, the CDR3 is TGCGCCAGCAGCTCCCTCGGGGCAGATACGCAGTATTTT. This sequence joins TRBV5-1 and TRBJ2-3; D is possibly TRBD2 (5 bases). CDR3 length: 13 residues. V lost 3 bases and J 4 bases, leaving 9 bases between the germline ends. Germline assignment: CDR1 SGHRS and CDR2 YFSETQ.

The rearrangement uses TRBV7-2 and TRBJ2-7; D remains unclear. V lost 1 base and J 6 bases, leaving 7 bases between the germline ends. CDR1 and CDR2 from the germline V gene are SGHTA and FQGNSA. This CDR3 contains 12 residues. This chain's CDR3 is CASSLVAGEQYF. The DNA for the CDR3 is TGTGCCAGCAGCTTAGTGGCTGGCGAGCAGTACTTC.

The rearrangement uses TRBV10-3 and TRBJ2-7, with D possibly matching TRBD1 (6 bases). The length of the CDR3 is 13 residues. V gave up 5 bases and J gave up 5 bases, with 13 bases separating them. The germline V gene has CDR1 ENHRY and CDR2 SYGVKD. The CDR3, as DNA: TGTGCCATCAGTCTCGAAACAGGGCACGAGCAGTACTTC. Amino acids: CAISLETGHEQYF.

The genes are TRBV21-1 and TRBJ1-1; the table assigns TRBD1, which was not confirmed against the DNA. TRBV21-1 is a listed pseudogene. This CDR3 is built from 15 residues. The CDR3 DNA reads TGTGCCAGCAGCAAGGGTAACAGGCCGGGCACTGAAGCTTTCTTT. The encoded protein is CASSKGNRPGTEAFF.

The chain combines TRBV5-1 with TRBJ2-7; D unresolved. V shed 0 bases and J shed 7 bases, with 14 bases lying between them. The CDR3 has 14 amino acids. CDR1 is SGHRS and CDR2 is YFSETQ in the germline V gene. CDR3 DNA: TGCGCCAGCAGCTTGGGTTTGGATAACTATGAGCAGTACTTC. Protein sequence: CASSLGLDNYEQYF.

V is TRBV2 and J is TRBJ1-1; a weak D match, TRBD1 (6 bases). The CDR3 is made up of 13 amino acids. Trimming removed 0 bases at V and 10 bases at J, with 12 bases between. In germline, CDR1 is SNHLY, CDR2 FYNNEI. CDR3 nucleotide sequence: TGTGCCAGCAGTGAAGCAAGGGGGGGTAGAGCTTTCTTT. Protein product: CASSEARGGRAFF.

The CDR3 is CASSPRLLAGGAYEQYF. The CDR3 DNA is TGTGCCAGCAGCCCCCGACTATTAGCGGGAGGGGCCTACGAGCAGTACTTC. This chain connects TRBV7-6 to TRBJ2-7; 11 bases are shared with TRBD2. The CDR3 is 17 amino acids. V was clipped by 5 bases and J by 2 bases; unmatched bases: 11. The germline gives CDR1 SGHVS, CDR2 FNYEAQ.

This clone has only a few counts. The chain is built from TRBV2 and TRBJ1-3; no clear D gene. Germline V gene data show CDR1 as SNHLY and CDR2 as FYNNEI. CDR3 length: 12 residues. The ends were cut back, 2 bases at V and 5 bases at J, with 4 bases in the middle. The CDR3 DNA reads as TGTGCCAGCAGTGAAACGCGAAACACCATATATTTT. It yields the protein CASSETRNTIYF.

The CDR3 protein is CASSIDQYGYEQYF. The CDR3 nucleotides read TGTGCCAGTAGTATAGATCAGTACGGCTACGAGCAGTACTTC. This chain joins TRBV19 and TRBJ2-7, with unresolved D. The germline CDR1 and CDR2 sequences are LNHDA and SQIVND (reference sequence). The CDR3 consists of 14 residues. The V gene lost 0 bases and the J gene lost 3 bases, with 9 bases spanning the gap. The variable domain in full, completed from reference TRBV19 and TRBJ2-7, reads DGGITQSPKYLFRKEGQNVTLSCEQNLNHDAMYWYRQDPGQGLRLIYYSQIVNDFQKGDIAEGYSVSREKKESFPLTVTSAQKNPTAFYLCASSIDQYGYEQYFGPGTRLTVT.